This T cell receptor (beta chain) emerged from a study of blood T cell repertoires in COVID-19. Study-wide context: Samples of COVID-19 (acute and convalescent) were obtained from the United States, Italy and Spain. Sources were T cells, B-cell-depleted T cells, or PBMCs; the material itself was cDNA or gDNA.

In the authors' methods: Scientists estimated how many nucleated cells there were by amplifying reference gene primers. Repertoires were generated with immunoSEQ multiplex PCR, while TCRdb's copy carries only in-frame clones and drops some. V and J calls and clone size are those listed in that table; D and trimming were worked out from the DNA. The table shows about 84,000 clones, with 90% to 95% occurring only once. The CDR3 spans 14 residues. Trimming stripped 3 bases from V and 1 base from J, with 7 bases between. Germline loops: CDR1 LGHDT, CDR2 YNNKEL (reference sequence). Specimen: peripheral blood. This chain links TRBV3-1 (or the pseudogene TRBV3-2) with TRBJ1-5; D remains unclear. The TCR comes from a human donor with active COVID-19. The donor label of this sample is uncertain. In DNA, the CDR3 is TGTGCCAGCAGCCAGGCCGGGAGCAATCAGCCCCAGCATTTT. As protein: CASSQAGSNQPQHF.